This TCR beta chain comes out of a study of identical twins. This clonotype has just a few counts. One entry per CDR3 protein results from TCRdb running MiXCR on the 5' RACE reads. Seen here are under 300,000 distinct CDR3 sequences, about an eighth observed once, and the top ten hold more than 3.5%. V shed 5 bases and J 8 bases; nucleotides not matched to a gene: 5. The CDR3 runs to 13 residues. Germline CDR1 reads KGHSH; CDR2 reads LQKENI. These data were also reused for a study on yellow fever vaccine responses in identical twins.

This receptor was taken from a woman between 18 and 29 years old in good health. The J gene is TRBJ1-4, the V gene TRBV18; 7 positions agree with TRBD1. The source material was memory (CD45RO+) T cells sorted from blood. The DNA for the CDR3 is TGTGCCAGCTCAACGGACAGGCAGGAAAAACTGTTTTTT. Protein: CASSTDRQEKLFF. Filled out from reference TRBV18 and TRBJ1-4, the complete variable domain reads NAGVMQNPRHLVRRRGQEARLRCSPMKGHSHVYWYRQLPEEGLKFMVYLQKENIIDESGMPKERFSAEFPKEGPSILRIQQVVRGDSAAYFCASSTDRQEKLFFGSGTQLSVL.